A single sample gave rise to the 19 T cell receptor beta chains below, sequenced in a study of shared clonotypes between healthy human individuals. Sequencing was performed with immunoSEQ multiplex PCR; in TCRdb, only in-frame clones are kept and a portion is missing. The data show some 510,000 clones, 79% seen once. Sequenced material: PBMCs. The receptor source for this set is a woman aged 40 to 50 in good health. Some clones in this sample may be carry-over from other donors' samples.

The V call is TRBV5-1, the J call TRBJ2-3, with 11 bases identical to TRBD2. The CDR3 spans 15 residues. V lost 0 bases to trimming and J lost 5 bases; unmatched junction nucleotides: 2. Germline V lookup: CDR1 SGHRS, CDR2 YFSETQ. This CDR3 is CASSLVSGRGDTQYF. In DNA, the CDR3 is TGCGCCAGCAGCTTGGTTAGCGGGAGGGGAGATACGCAGTATTTT.

This chain links TRBV5-1 with TRBJ2-2; no definite D call. V dropped 7 bases and J dropped 1 base, with 11 bases sitting between them. Germline V gene sequence: CDR1 SGHRS, CDR2 YFSETQ. This CDR3 is 14 amino acids long. CDR3: CASQKMGNTGELFF. In DNA, the CDR3 is TGCGCCAGCCAAAAAATGGGGAACACCGGGGAGCTGTTTTTT. Full variable domain (missing parts from reference TRBV5-1 and TRBJ2-2): KAGVTQTPRYLIKTRGQQVTLSCSPISGHRSVSWYQQTPGQGLQFLFEYFSETQRNKGNFPGRFSGRQFSNSRSEMNVSTLELGDSALYLCASQKMGNTGELFFGEGSRLTVL.

This clone showed up many times. The rearrangement uses TRBV25-1 and TRBJ2-7; 8 nucleotides agree with TRBD1. After removal of 8 bases from V and 1 base from J, the junction contained 7 bases not matched to a gene. The CDR3 runs 14 residues. CDR1 and CDR2 from the germline V gene are MGHDK and SYGVNS. In DNA form, the CDR3 reads TGTGCCAGCGGCGGACAGGGTCGATCCTACGAGCAGTACTTC. Translating gives CASGGQGRSYEQYF.

This chain connects TRBV9 to TRBJ2-1, with 8 bases matching TRBD2. CDR3 length: 15 residues. CDR1 is SGDLS, CDR2 YYNGEE, per germline. V shed 4 bases and J 7 bases; nucleotides not matched to a gene: 10. CDR3 bases: TGTGCCAGCAGCCCACCGGGACTAGTGGCGAATGAGCAGTTCTTC. It is translated as CASSPPGLVANEQFF.

This clone was found once. J is TRBJ2-7 and V is TRBV28, with a tentative D call TRBD1 (6 bases). Per germline, CDR1 MDHEN and CDR2 SYDVKM. V dropped 5 bases and J dropped 3 bases, with 17 bases sitting between them. The CDR3 consists of 15 residues. Written as DNA, the CDR3 is TGTGCCAGCAGTGACCGAACGGGACATATCTACGAGCAGTACTTC. Its translation is CASSDRTGHIYEQYF.

J is TRBJ1-5 and V is TRBV15; no definite D call. The CDR3 length is 14 residues. V lost 4 bases to trimming and J lost 0 bases, with 7 bases between them. CDR1 is LNHNV and CDR2 is YYDKDF in the germline V gene (reference sequence). CDR3 amino acids: CATSIVYSNQPQHF. CDR3 sequence (DNA): TGTGCCACCAGCATCGTATATAGCAATCAGCCCCAGCATTTT.

V usage is TRBV30 and J usage is TRBJ2-7, with unresolved D. With 2 bases removed from V and 4 bases from J, the gap between germline ends came to 15 bases. Germline CDR1 and CDR2: GTSNPN and SVGIG (reference sequence). The CDR3 covers 14 residues. CDR3 coding DNA: TGTGCCTGGAGTAGAAGCCCCTCGCTTTACGAGCAGTACTTC. Protein product: CAWSRSPSLYEQYF.

This clone was detected ten times or more. The chain combines TRBV7-3 with TRBJ2-2, with 12 positions matching TRBD2. The CDR3 is made up of 17 amino acids. Per germline, CDR1 SGHTA and CDR2 FQGTGA. The trim removed 5 bases at V and 1 base at J, leaving 5 bases unmatched. The CDR3, as DNA: TGTGCCAGCAGCCAACTAGCGGGAGGCCTGAACACCGGGGAGCTGTTTTTT. It yields the protein CASSQLAGGLNTGELFF.

The chain carries TRBV6-5 and TRBJ2-7, with 9 nucleotides matching TRBD2. The CDR3 is 15 residues long. Germline CDR1 reads MNHEY; CDR2 reads SVGAGI. The trim removed 7 bases at V and 5 bases at J, leaving 12 bases unmatched. The CDR3 DNA is TGTGCCAGCAAGTATTTAGCGGGAGTTCGCCACGAGCAGTACTTC. Translating it yields CASKYLAGVRHEQYF.

The V and J genes are TRBV2 and TRBJ2-3; 9 bases fit TRBD1. The CDR3 contains 16 residues. CDR1 and CDR2 from the germline V gene are SNHLY and FYNNEI. J was trimmed by 5 bases and V by 0 bases; bases with no gene match: 6. The CDR3 here is CASSEAGRTGVDTQYF. CDR3 nucleotides: TGTGCCAGCAGTGAAGCCGGACGGACAGGGGTAGATACGCAGTATTTT.

This chain joins TRBV5-1 and TRBJ2-3; TRBD1 matches 9 bases. V dropped 4 bases and J dropped 4; count of bases not matched to a gene: 7. CDR1 and CDR2 from the germline V gene are SGHRS and YFSETQ. The CDR3 is made up of 15 amino acids. Written as DNA, the CDR3 is TGCGCCAGCAGCCCGGAGGGGACAGGGCCAGATACGCAGTATTTT. Its protein is CASSPEGTGPDTQYF.

The chain has TRBV6-1 and TRBJ2-7; no definite D call. V was shortened by 0 bases and J by 3 bases, with 12 bases between the two germline ends. The CDR3 length is 15 residues. Germline V gene sequence: CDR1 MNHNS, CDR2 SASEGT. CDR3 residues: CASSEAALSNYEQYF. The DNA of the CDR3 is TGTGCCAGCAGTGAAGCGGCGCTTTCGAACTACGAGCAGTACTTC.

The rearrangement uses TRBV30 and TRBJ1-5, with D perhaps matching TRBD1 (5 bases). The germline V gene has CDR1 GTSNPN and CDR2 SVGIG (reference sequence). The CDR3 has 15 amino acids. The V and J ends lost 3 bases and 4 bases respectively, with 16 bases between them. The CDR3 region is CAWRDGGGRNQPQHF. The CDR3 bases are TGTGCCTGGAGGGACGGGGGGGGAAGGAATCAGCCCCAGCATTTT.

There are many counts of this clone. This rearrangement joins TRBV19 to TRBJ1-2; 7 bases map to TRBD1. The CDR3 runs 15 residues. CDR1 and CDR2 from the germline V gene are LNHDA and SQIVND (reference sequence). Unmatched junction bases numbered 13, after V lost 5 bases and J lost 7 bases. The CDR3 nucleotides are TGTGCCAGTAGTTTTGGGGACAGAGAAATATCTGGCTACACCTTC. Encoded protein: CASSFGDREISGYTF.

This clone was observed a handful of times. This sequence joins TRBV18 and TRBJ1-5, with 7 bases matching TRBD1. Germline loops: CDR1 KGHSH, CDR2 LQKENI. This CDR3 comprises 14 residues. Losses at the gene ends were 3 bases for V and 4 bases for J; bases not matched to a gene: 3. The chain's CDR3 is CASSPGQQNQPQHF. The CDR3 coding sequence is TGTGCCAGCTCACCGGGACAGCAAAATCAGCCCCAGCATTTT. Variable domain in full (rest from reference TRBV18 and TRBJ1-5): NAGVMQNPRHLVRRRGQEARLRCSPMKGHSHVYWYRQLPEEGLKFMVYLQKENIIDESGMPKERFSAEFPKEGPSILRIQQVVRGDSAAYFCASSPGQQNQPQHFGDGTRLSIL.

The chain combines TRBV5-1 with TRBJ2-5; D is perhaps TRBD1 or TRBD2 (5 bases each). CDR1 is SGHRS, CDR2 YFSETQ, per germline. There are 14 residues in the CDR3. Trimming cost V 5 bases and J 0 bases, with 11 bases left between them. The chain's CDR3 is CASRRDGDQETQYF. The CDR3 region has the DNA TGCGCCAGCAGACGGGACGGAGACCAAGAGACCCAGTACTTC.

The V and J genes are TRBV5-1 and TRBJ2-7; TRBD2 aligns across 12 bases. Germline values: CDR1 SGHRS, CDR2 YFSETQ. The CDR3 totals 16 residues. Trimming removed 4 bases from V and 2 bases from J; junction bases left unmatched: 7. CDR3 protein: CASSPGTSGLAYEQYF. In DNA form, the CDR3 reads TGCGCCAGCAGCCCGGGGACTAGCGGGCTCGCCTACGAGCAGTACTTC.

The rearrangement links TRBV7-2 to TRBJ2-1; tentative D call: TRBD2 (6 bases). V shed 4 bases and J shed 0 bases, with 13 bases lying between them. Germline lookup yields CDR1 SGHTA and CDR2 FQGNSA. The CDR3 spans 16 residues. The CDR3 sequence: CASSSGTSHSYNEQFF. CDR3 in DNA: TGTGCCAGCAGCTCTGGGACTTCCCACTCCTACAATGAGCAGTTCTTC.

The chain has TRBV10-3 and TRBJ1-1; 8 bases are shared with TRBD1. The CDR3 contains 13 residues. Trimming at V came to 6 bases and at J to 2 bases, leaving 2 bases not matched to a gene. Germline lookup yields CDR1 ENHRY and CDR2 SYGVKD. CDR3 bases: TGTGCCATCAGAGGACAGGGTAACACTGAAGCTTTCTTT. Translating it yields CAIRGQGNTEAFF.